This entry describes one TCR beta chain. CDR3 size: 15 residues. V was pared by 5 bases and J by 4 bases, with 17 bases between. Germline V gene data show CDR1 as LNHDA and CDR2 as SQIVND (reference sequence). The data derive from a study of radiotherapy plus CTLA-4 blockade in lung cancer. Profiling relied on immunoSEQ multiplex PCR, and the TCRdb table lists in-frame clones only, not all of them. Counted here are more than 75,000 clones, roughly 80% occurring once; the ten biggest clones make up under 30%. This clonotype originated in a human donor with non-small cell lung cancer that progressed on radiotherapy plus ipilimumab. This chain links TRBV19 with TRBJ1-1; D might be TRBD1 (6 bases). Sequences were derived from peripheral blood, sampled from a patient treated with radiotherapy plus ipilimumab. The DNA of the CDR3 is TGTGCCAGTAGTTCCCGGGACAACAGCGGCACTGAAGCTTTCTTT. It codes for CASSSRDNSGTEAFF.